The present T cell receptor beta chain was sequenced within a study of graft-versus-host responses after intestinal transplantation. General study findings and limits: Patients with graft-donor T cell macrochimerism had high graft-versus-host to host-versus-graft clonal ratios in allografts. Some GvH clones were seen earlier in gut or blood, suggesting intestinal origin. An association linked early post-transplant HvG declines with peak circulating GvH clone levels.

Sequencing was performed with immunoSEQ multiplex PCR; in TCRdb, only in-frame clones are kept and a portion is missing. The table lists 50,000 or so clones, 92% of them singletons. Remarks on this clone: Its specificity is unknown.

The CDR3 runs 15 residues. The germline gives CDR1 SGHNT, CDR2 YYREEE (reference sequence). V was cut by 4 bases and J by 0 bases, with 13 bases left in between. The clonotype originates from a human donor who was the organ donor for an intestinal transplant. The chain combines TRBV5-4 with TRBJ1-2, with D uncertain. Sequences were derived from unstimulated CD4+ T cells sorted from spleen or lymph node cells, sampled before transplant. CDR3 sequence (DNA): TGTGCCAGCAGCCTACCGGACGGGGCTAACTATGGCTACACCTTC. This codes for CASSLPDGANYGYTF. Complete variable domain (other parts from reference TRBV5-4 and TRBJ1-2): ETGVTQSPTHLIKTRGQQVTLRCSSQSGHNTVSWYQQALGQGPQFIFQYYREEENGRGNFPPRFSGLQFPNYSSELNVNALELDDSALYLCASSLPDGANYGYTFGSGTRLTVV.